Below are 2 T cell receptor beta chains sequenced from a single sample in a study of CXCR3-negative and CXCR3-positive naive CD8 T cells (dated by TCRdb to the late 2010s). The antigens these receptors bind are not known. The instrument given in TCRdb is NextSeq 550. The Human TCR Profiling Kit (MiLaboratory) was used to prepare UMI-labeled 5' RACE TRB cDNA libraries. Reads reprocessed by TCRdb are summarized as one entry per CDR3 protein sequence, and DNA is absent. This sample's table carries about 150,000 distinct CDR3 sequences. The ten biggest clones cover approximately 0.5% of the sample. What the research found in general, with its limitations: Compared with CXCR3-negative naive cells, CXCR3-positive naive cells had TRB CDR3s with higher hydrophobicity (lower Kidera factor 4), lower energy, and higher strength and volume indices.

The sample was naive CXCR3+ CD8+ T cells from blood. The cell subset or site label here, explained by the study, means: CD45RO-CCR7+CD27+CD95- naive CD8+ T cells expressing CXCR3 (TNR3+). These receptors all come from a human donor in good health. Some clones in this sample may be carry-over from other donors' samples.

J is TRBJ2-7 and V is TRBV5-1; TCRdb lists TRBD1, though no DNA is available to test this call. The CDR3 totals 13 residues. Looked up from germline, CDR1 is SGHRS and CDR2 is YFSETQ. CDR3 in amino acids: CASSLWTDYEQYF.

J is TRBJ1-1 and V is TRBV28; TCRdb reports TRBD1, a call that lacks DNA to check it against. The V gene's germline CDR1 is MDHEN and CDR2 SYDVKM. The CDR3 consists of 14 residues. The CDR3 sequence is CASTTLRGLTEAFF.